The 19 T cell receptor beta chains given below trace back to one sample, sequenced in a study of blood T cell repertoires in COVID-19. The table came from immunoSEQ multiplex PCR; TCRdb's copy has only in-frame clones and leaves some out. The sample holds around 81,000 clones, about four fifths seen once. Sequencing was done on a sample of peripheral blood. All receptors come from a human donor in a cohort sampled during active COVID-19.

This clone was found once. The V gene is TRBV5-4, the J gene TRBJ2-7; the D gene is possibly TRBD1 (5 bases). V was shortened by 0 bases and J by 6 bases, with 16 bases between the two germline ends. The CDR3 consists of 15 residues. Germline V gene sequence: CDR1 SGHNT, CDR2 YYREEE (reference sequence). CDR3 protein: CASSLVGAVMIEQYF. CDR3 nucleotide sequence: TGTGCCAGCAGCTTGGTTGGGGCCGTTATGATCGAGCAGTACTTC.

J is TRBJ2-1 and V is TRBV5-1, with 9 bases fitting TRBD1. J lost 6 bases, V lost 8 bases, and 9 bases had no gene match. This CDR3 has 14 residues. CDR1 SGHRS and CDR2 YFSETQ come from the germline V gene. CDR3 residues: CASQRDRDRNEQFF. The CDR3 coding sequence is TGCGCCAGTCAACGGGACAGGGACCGCAATGAGCAGTTCTTC.

J is TRBJ1-2 and V is TRBV15, with D hard to call. Between the trimmed V and J ends, which lost 5 bases and 4 bases, there was a span of 11 bases. The CDR3 is made up of 13 amino acids. In germline, CDR1 is LNHNV, CDR2 YYDKDF (reference sequence). The chain's CDR3 is CATSDGRLYGYTF. In DNA, the CDR3 is TGTGCCACCAGCGACGGCAGGCTCTATGGCTACACCTTC.

The chain links TRBV7-2 to TRBJ1-1, with 8 bases identical to TRBD1. CDR3 length: 16 amino acids. Germline loops: CDR1 SGHTA, CDR2 FQGNSA. After removal of 5 bases from V and 1 base from J, the junction contained 9 bases not matched to a gene. The CDR3 DNA sequence: TGTGCCAGCAGCGTGCGGGACAGGAGACCGAACACTGAAGCTTTCTTT. Its translation is CASSVRDRRPNTEAFF.

On this clone itself: This could be a read error, since a much larger clone is one nucleotide away. The same CDR3 also results from other DNA sequences found in this sample. CDR3 amino acids: CASSQDLGAEQYF. The CDR3 nucleotides are TGTGCCAGCAGCCAAGATCTGGGGGCCGAGCAGTACTTC. The gene calls are TRBV3-1 (or the pseudogene TRBV3-2) and TRBJ2-7, with D perhaps matching TRBD1 (6 bases). V was clipped by 0 bases and J by 6 bases, with 9 bases between them. This CDR3 comprises 13 residues. Germline CDR1 LGHDT, CDR2 YNNKEL (reference sequence).

The rearrangement links TRBV18 to TRBJ2-7; the match to TRBD2 covers 8 bases. V dropped 8 bases and J dropped 5; count of bases not matched to a gene: 11. The CDR3 length is 14 residues. Germline assignment: CDR1 KGHSH and CDR2 LQKENI. CDR3 amino acids: CASQGTSGSDEQYF. CDR3 DNA: TGTGCCAGCCAGGGGACTAGTGGGAGCGACGAGCAGTACTTC.

The chain is built from TRBV5-1 and TRBJ2-7; 9 nucleotides agree with TRBD1. V shed 3 bases, J shed 4 bases, and the junction held 14 bases outside the gene matches. The CDR3 consists of 17 residues. Looked up from germline, CDR1 is SGHRS and CDR2 is YFSETQ. The CDR3 sequence: CASSSPGGDRVIYEQYF. CDR3 sequence (DNA): TGCGCCAGCAGCTCCCCCGGAGGGGACAGGGTAATTTACGAGCAGTACTTC.

V usage is TRBV25-1 and J usage is TRBJ1-2; D perhaps matches TRBD1 (6 bases). Germline lookup yields CDR1 MGHDK and CDR2 SYGVNS. The CDR3 has 15 residues. Deletions cut 1 base from V and 7 bases from J, with 16 bases between. For the CDR3, the DNA is TGTGCCAGCAGTGAATCTGGACAGACCAGCGGTGGCTACACCTTC. The encoded protein is CASSESGQTSGGYTF.

Concerning this clone itself: At one of its ends the junction is not consistent with the germline gene, which may arise from a read error. The chain recombines TRBV7-7 with TRBJ2-5; 7 bases align to TRBD2. CDR1 and CDR2 from the germline V gene are SSHAT and FNYEAQ (reference sequence). CDR3 size: 13 residues. The CDR3 DNA reads TGTGCTAGCAGCTTGGGGGGGCAAGAGACCCAGTACTTC. Translated: CASSLGGQETQYF.

The table lists this clone with a count of one. This chain's CDR3 is CASRRTGKNGYTF. In nucleotides, the CDR3 is TGTGCCAGCAGGCGGACAGGGAAGAATGGCTACACCTTC. This chain links TRBV28 with TRBJ1-2; 8 nucleotides agree with TRBD1. CDR1 is MDHEN and CDR2 is SYDVKM in the germline V gene. Trimming removed 6 bases from V and 6 bases from J; junction bases left unmatched: 6. This CDR3 spans 13 amino acids.

In this sample, this clone turned up a few times. The V and J genes are TRBV29-1 and TRBJ2-2; TRBD1 matches 8 bases. Germline CDR1 SQVTM, CDR2 ANQGSEA. After removal of 7 bases from V and 1 base from J, the junction contained 5 bases not matched to a gene. This CDR3 is built from 14 residues. The DNA for the CDR3 is TGCAGCGGAAAACAGGGGGTGAACACCGGGGAGCTGTTTTTT. Protein: CSGKQGVNTGELFF.

This clone has only one observation. The chain links TRBV18 to TRBJ2-5; D perhaps matches TRBD1 (6 bases). The CDR3 covers 13 residues. Germline V gene data show CDR1 as KGHSH and CDR2 as LQKENI. The germline V and J ends were trimmed by 2 bases and 5 bases, with 9 bases remaining between them. The CDR3 DNA follows: TGTGCCAGCTCACCAGAGGGGGTGGAGACCCAGTACTTC. Protein sequence: CASSPEGVETQYF.

The sample holds a few counts of this clone. The rearrangement uses TRBV18 and TRBJ2-1, with D possibly being TRBD1 (6 bases). The CDR3 sequence is 15 residues long. With 6 bases removed from V and 3 bases from J, the gap between germline ends came to 15 bases. CDR1 KGHSH and CDR2 LQKENI come from the germline V gene. The CDR3 sequence: CASSPLGDNYNEQFF. The CDR3 nucleotides read TGTGCCAGCTCCCCCCTCGGGGACAACTACAATGAGCAGTTCTTC.

This clone was counted a single time. The chain carries TRBV7-9 and TRBJ2-6, with a tentative D call TRBD2 (5 bases). Germline V lookup: CDR1 SEHNR, CDR2 FQNEAQ (reference sequence). The CDR3 runs to 12 residues. The CDR3 coding sequence is TGTTTCTTGGGGAGCTGGGCCAACGTCCTGACTTTC. Amino acids: CFLGSWANVLTF.

The J gene is TRBJ2-7, the V gene TRBV11-2; 13 bases fit TRBD2. The germline V gene encodes CDR1 SGHAT and CDR2 FQNNGV. There are 15 residues in the CDR3. Trimming at V came to 5 bases and at J to 3 bases, leaving 4 bases not matched to a gene. The CDR3 nucleotides read TGTGCCAGCAGCCCGAGACTAGCGGGGGGCTACGAGCAGTACTTC. Protein: CASSPRLAGGYEQYF.

The chain uses TRBV19 and TRBJ1-1, with TRBD1 identical over 7 bases. V gave up 10 bases and J gave up 11 bases; unmatched junction bases: 7. The CDR3 totals 10 residues. Germline lookup yields CDR1 LNHDA and CDR2 SQIVND (reference sequence). The CDR3 reads CAMYRGLAFF. In DNA, the CDR3 is TGTGCCATGTACAGGGGATTGGCTTTCTTT.

J is TRBJ2-2 and V is TRBV5-4, with TRBD1 matching over 8 bases. The V and J ends lost 0 bases and 4 bases, in that order; junction bases with no gene match: 5. This CDR3 is 16 amino acids long. Germline CDR1 reads SGHNT; CDR2 reads YYREEE (reference sequence). The CDR3 sequence: CASSLGGDRGTGELFF. In nucleotides, the CDR3 is TGTGCCAGCAGCTTGGGTGGCGACAGGGGCACCGGGGAGCTGTTTTTT.

CDR3 amino acids: CASSLTGQGFEQYF. The CDR3 bases are TGTGCCAGCAGCCTCACGGGACAGGGGTTTGAGCAGTACTTC. V usage is TRBV3-1 (or the pseudogene TRBV3-2) and J usage is TRBJ2-7; 10 bases align to TRBD1. The CDR3 loop spans 14 amino acids. The V gene end was trimmed by 4 bases and the J gene end by 7 bases; junction bases not matched to a gene: 7. The germline CDR1 and CDR2 sequences are LGHDT and YNNKEL (reference sequence).

This chain joins TRBV7-2 and TRBJ1-5; 12 bases fit TRBD1. The CDR3 spans 16 residues. Unmatched junction bases numbered 6, after V lost 6 bases and J lost 3 bases. Germline V gene data show CDR1 as SGHTA and CDR2 as FQGNSA. The CDR3 sequence is CASRLGQGAPNQPQHF. CDR3 nucleotide sequence: TGTGCCAGCAGGCTGGGACAGGGGGCACCCAATCAGCCCCAGCATTTT.